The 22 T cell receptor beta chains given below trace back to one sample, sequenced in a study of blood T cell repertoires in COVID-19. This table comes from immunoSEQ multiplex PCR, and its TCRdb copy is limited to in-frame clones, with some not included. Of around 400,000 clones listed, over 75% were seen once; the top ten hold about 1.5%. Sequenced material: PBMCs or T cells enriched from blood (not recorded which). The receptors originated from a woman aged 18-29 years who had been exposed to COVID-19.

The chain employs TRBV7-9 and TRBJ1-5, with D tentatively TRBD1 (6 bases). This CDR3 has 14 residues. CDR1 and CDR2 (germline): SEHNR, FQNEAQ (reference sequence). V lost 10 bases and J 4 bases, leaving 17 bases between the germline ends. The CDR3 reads CATSKGGANQPQHF. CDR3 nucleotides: TGTGCCACTTCCAAGGGGGGGGCTAATCAGCCCCAGCATTTT.

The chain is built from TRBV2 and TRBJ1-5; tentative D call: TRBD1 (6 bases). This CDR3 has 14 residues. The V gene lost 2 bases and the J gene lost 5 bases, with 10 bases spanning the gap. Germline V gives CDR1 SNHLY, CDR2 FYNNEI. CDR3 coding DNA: TGTGCCAGCAGTGAACAGGGGAGGGATCAGCCCCAGCATTTT. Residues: CASSEQGRDQPQHF.

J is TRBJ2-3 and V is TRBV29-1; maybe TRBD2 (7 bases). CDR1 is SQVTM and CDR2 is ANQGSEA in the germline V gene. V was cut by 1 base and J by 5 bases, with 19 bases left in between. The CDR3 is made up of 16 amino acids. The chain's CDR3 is CSVEGVEGGLGDTQYF. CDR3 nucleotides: TGCAGCGTTGAAGGGGTCGAGGGGGGGCTGGGAGATACGCAGTATTTT.

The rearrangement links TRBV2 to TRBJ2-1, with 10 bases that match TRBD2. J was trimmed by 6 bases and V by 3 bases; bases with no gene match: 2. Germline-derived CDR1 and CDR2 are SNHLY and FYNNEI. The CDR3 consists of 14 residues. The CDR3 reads CASSDSGRGNEQFF. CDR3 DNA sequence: TGTGCCAGCAGTGACAGCGGGAGGGGCAATGAGCAGTTCTTC.

In nucleotides, the CDR3 is TGTGCCAGCAGTGAGTTCGGTTATTCACCCCTCCACTTT. It encodes CASSEFGYSPLHF. The chain is built from TRBV25-1 and TRBJ1-6, with D unclear. Deletions cut 3 bases from V and 8 bases from J, with 8 bases between. Looked up from germline, CDR1 is MGHDK and CDR2 is SYGVNS. CDR3 length: 13 residues.

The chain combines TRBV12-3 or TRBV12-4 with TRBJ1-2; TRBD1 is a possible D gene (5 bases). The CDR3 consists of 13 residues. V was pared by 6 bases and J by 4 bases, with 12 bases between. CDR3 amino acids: CASSGGLSYGYTF. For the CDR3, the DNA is TGTGCCAGCAGCGGGGGATTGAGCTATGGCTACACCTTC.

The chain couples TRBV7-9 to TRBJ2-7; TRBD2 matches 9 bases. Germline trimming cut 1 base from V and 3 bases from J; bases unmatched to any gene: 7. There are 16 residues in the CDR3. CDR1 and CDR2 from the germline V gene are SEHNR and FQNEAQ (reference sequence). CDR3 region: CASSLGSSGINYEQYF. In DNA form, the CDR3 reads TGTGCCAGCAGCTTAGGTTCTAGCGGGATCAACTACGAGCAGTACTTC.

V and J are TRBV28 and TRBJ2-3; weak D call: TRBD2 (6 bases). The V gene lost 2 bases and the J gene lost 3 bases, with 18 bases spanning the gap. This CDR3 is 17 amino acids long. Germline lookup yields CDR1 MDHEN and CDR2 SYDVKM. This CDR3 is CASSLPLSREWTDTQYF. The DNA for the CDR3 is TGTGCCAGCAGTTTACCCCTATCACGGGAGTGGACAGATACGCAGTATTTT.

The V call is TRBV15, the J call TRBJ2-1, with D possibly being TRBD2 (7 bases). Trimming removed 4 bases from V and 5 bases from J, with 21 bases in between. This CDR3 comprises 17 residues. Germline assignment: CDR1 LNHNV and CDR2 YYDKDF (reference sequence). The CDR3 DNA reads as TGTGCCACCAGCAATCTTGGGGGGCGGGGGACCGACAATGAGCAGTTCTTC. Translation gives CATSNLGGRGTDNEQFF.

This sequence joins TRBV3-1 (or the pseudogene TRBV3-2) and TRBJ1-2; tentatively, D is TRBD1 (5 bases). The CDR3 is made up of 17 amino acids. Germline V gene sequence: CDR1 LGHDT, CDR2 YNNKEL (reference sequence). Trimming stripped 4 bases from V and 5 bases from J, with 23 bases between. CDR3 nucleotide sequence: TGTGCCAGCAGCCCGCGAAAGGGCGGGGCTTTTGGTTATGGCTACACCTTC. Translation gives CASSPRKGGAFGYGYTF.

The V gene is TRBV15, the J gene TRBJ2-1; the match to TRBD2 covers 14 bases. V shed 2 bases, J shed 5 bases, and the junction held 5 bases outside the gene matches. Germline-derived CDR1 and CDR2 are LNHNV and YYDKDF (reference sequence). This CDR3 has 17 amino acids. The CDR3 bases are TGTGCCACCAGCAGATGGCCGGGACTAGCGGGAGACAATGAGCAGTTCTTC. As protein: CATSRWPGLAGDNEQFF.

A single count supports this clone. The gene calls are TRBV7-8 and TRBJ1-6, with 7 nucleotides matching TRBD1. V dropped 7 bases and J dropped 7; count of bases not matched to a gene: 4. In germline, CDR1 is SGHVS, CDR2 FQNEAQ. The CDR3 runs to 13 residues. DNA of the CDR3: TGTGCCAGCAAGGGGGCAGGGAATTCACCCCTCCACTTT. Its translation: CASKGAGNSPLHF. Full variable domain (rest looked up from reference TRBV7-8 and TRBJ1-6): GAGVSQSPRYKVAKRGQDVALRCDPISGHVSLFWYQQALGQGPEFLTYFQNEAQLDKSGLPSDRFFAERPEGSVSTLKIQRTQQEDSAVYLCASKGAGNSPLHFGNGTRLTVT.

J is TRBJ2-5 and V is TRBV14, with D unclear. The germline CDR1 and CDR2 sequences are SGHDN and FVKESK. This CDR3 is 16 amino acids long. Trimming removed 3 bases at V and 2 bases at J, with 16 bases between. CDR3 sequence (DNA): TGTGCCAGCAGCCAGCACCTTAGCTTCCCTCAAGAGACCCAGTACTTC. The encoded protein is CASSQHLSFPQETQYF.

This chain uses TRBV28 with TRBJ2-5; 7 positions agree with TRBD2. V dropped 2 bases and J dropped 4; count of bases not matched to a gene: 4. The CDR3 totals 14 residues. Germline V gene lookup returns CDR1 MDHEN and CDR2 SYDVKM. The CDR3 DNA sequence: TGTGCCAGCAGTTTAGCGGGAGTCCCAGAGACCCAGTACTTC. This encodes CASSLAGVPETQYF.

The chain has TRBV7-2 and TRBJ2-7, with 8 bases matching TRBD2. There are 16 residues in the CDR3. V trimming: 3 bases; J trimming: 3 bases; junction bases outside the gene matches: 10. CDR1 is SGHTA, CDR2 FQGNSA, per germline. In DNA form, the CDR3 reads TGTGCCAGCAGCTTTCTCCACTTTAGCGGGAACTACGAGCAGTACTTC. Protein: CASSFLHFSGNYEQYF.

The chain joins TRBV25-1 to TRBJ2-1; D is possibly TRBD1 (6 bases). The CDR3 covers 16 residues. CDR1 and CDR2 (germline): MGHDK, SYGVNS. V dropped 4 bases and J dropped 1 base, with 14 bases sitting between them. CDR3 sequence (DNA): TGTGCCAGCAGTGGACTTGGGGGCCTTTCCTACAATGAGCAGTTCTTC. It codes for CASSGLGGLSYNEQFF.

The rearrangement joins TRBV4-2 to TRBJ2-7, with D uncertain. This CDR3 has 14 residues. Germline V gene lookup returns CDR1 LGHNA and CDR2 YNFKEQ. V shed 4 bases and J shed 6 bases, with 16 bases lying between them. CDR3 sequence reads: CASSLRAGDTEQYF. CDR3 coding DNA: TGTGCCAGCAGCCTCCGTGCAGGCGATACCGAGCAGTACTTC.

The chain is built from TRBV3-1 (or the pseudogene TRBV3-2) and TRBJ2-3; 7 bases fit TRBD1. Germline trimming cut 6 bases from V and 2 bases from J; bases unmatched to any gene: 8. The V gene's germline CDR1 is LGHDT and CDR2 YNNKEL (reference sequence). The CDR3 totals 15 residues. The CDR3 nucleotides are TGTGCCAGCAGGGAGACAGGGAGAAACACAGATACGCAGTATTTT. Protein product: CASRETGRNTDTQYF.

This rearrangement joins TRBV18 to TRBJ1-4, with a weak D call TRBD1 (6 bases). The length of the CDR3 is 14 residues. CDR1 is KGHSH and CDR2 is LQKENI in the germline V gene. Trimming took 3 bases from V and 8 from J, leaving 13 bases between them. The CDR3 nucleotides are TGTGCCAGCTCACCCTTCCTTCAGGGGGAAAAACTGTTTTTT. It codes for CASSPFLQGEKLFF.

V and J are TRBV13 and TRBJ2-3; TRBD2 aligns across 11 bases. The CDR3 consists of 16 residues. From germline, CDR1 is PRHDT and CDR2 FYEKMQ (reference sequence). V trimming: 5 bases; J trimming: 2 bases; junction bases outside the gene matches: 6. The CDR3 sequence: CASSQTGLADTDTQYF. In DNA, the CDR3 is TGTGCCAGCAGCCAAACGGGACTAGCGGACACAGATACGCAGTATTTT.

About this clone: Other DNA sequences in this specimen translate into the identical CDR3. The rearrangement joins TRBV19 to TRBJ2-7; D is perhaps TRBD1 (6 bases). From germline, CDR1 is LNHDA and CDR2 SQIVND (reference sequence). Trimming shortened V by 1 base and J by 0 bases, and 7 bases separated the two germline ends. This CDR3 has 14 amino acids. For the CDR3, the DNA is TGTGCCAGTAGTATAGGCAGGGGCTCCTACGAGCAGTACTTC. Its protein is CASSIGRGSYEQYF. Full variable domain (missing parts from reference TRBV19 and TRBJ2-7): DGGITQSPKYLFRKEGQNVTLSCEQNLNHDAMYWYRQDPGQGLRLIYYSQIVNDFQKGDIAEGYSVSREKKESFPLTVTSAQKNPTAFYLCASSIGRGSYEQYFGPGTRLTVT.

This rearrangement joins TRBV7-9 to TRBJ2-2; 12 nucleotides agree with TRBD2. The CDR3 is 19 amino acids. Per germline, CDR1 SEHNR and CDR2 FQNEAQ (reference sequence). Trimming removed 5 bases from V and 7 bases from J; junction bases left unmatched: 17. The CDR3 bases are TGTGCCAGCAGCCCAGGGCCCCTAGCGGGAGGGCCTTTGATCGGGGAGCTGTTTTTT. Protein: CASSPGPLAGGPLIGELFF.